These 4 T cell receptor beta chains share one sample of origin, sequenced in a study of T cells after yellow fever vaccination. From the 5' RACE reads, TCRdb called clonotypes with MiXCR, one entry per CDR3 protein. The sample carries some 670,000 distinct CDR3 sequences, 9% to 15% recorded once. The material sequenced was PBMCs, taken on the day of the yellow fever booster vaccination. Receptors were obtained from a man aged 25 to 45 who received the YFV17D yellow fever vaccine.

This clonotype was observed a handful of times. The rearrangement uses TRBV7-3 and TRBJ2-7, with a weak D call TRBD2 (6 bases). Per germline, CDR1 SGHTA and CDR2 FQGTGA. CDR3 length: 16 residues. With 2 bases removed from V and 2 bases from J, the gap between germline ends came to 16 bases. CDR3 loop: CASSLGRSGRAYEQYF. CDR3 DNA sequence: TGTGCCAGCAGCTTAGGAAGATCCGGGAGAGCCTACGAGCAGTACTTC.

The genes are TRBV5-6 and TRBJ1-4; D call uncertain. The CDR3 has 14 amino acids. The germline CDR1 and CDR2 sequences are SGHDT and YYEEEE. V dropped 0 bases and J dropped 5 bases, with 8 bases sitting between them. The CDR3 sequence: CASSLDSANEKLFF. CDR3 sequence (DNA): TGTGCCAGCAGCTTGGACAGCGCGAATGAAAAACTGTTTTTT.

This clonotype was counted between two and nine times. The chain uses TRBV12-3 or TRBV12-4 and TRBJ2-4; D possibly corresponds to TRBD1 (6 bases). The ends were cut back, 0 bases at V and 0 bases at J, with 6 bases in the middle. This CDR3 is built from 15 residues. The CDR3 here is CASSLAGGAKNIQYF. The CDR3 nucleotides are TGTGCCAGCAGTTTAGCAGGGGGAGCCAAAAACATTCAGTACTTC.

The gene calls are TRBV20-1 and TRBJ1-4, with D maybe TRBD1 (5 bases). This CDR3 region has 15 residues. V gave up 3 bases and J gave up 0 bases, with 11 bases separating them. Germline V gene sequence: CDR1 DFQATT, CDR2 SNEGSKA (reference sequence). The CDR3 spells CSASQGTATNEKLFF. As DNA, the CDR3 is TGCAGTGCTAGCCAGGGAACCGCAACTAATGAAAAACTGTTTTTT.